Listed below are T cell receptor beta chains from one sample, sequenced in a study of technical replicates of blood from several donors. Profiled with immunoSEQ multiplex PCR; TCRdb holds only in-frame clones, not every one. Found here are 45,000 to 55,000 clones, about 93% of them singletons; the top ten hold approximately 0.22%. The specimen was T cells isolated from PBMCs. The receptors were gathered from a human donor in good health. CDR3s include the opening cysteine and the closing phenylalanine or tryptophan. A D gene is named only where the DNA matches it firmly. A clone size is listed for some rows: how often the clone was seen (once, few, many), or a class if it is expanded.

-	-	TRBV7-9	16	TRBJ2-1	CASRTAPYGPGDEQFF	TGTGCCAGCAGGACTGCCCCGTATGGGCCAGGGGATGAGCAGTTCTTC
-	-	TRBV18	13	TRBJ1-5	CASSPPSVEPQHF	TGTGCCAGCTCACCCCCCTCAGTCGAGCCCCAGCATTTT
TRBD2	-	TRBV7-9	15	TRBJ2-3	CASSLGLESSDTQYF	TGTGCCAGCAGCTTGGGACTAGAAAGTTCCGATACGCAGTATTTT
TRBD2	-	TRBV9	16	TRBJ2-3	CASSPRWERGLDTQYF	TGTGCCAGCAGCCCTCGCTGGGAGCGGGGGTTAGATACGCAGTATTTT
TRBD1	-	TRBV10-1	13	TRBJ2-7	CASSRTGAYEQYF	TGCGCCAGCAGTAGGACAGGGGCCTACGAGCAGTACTTC
-	-	TRBV7-9	14	TRBJ2-3	CASSLDYITDTQYF	TGTGCCAGCAGCTTAGACTATATCACAGATACGCAGTATTTT
-	-	TRBV18	19	TRBJ1-1	CASSPVGMEVQPGSAEAFF	TGTGCCAGCTCACCAGTCGGAATGGAGGTTCAACCAGGAAGCGCTGAAGCTTTCTTT
-	-	TRBV28	15	TRBJ2-1	CASSLGDKAHNEQFF	TGTGCCAGCAGTTTAGGCGACAAGGCACACAATGAGCAGTTCTTC
-	-	TRBV5-1	14	TRBJ1-1	CASSFRGRYTEAFF	TGCGCCAGCAGCTTTCGGGGGAGGTACACTGAAGCTTTCTTT
-	-	TRBV28	15	TRBJ2-5	CASSLQDWYQETQYF	TGTGCCAGCAGTTTACAGGACTGGTACCAAGAGACCCAGTACTTC
TRBD1	-	TRBV28	14	TRBJ1-1	CASTAGGADTEAFF	TGTGCCAGCACCGCAGGGGGCGCAGACACTGAAGCTTTCTTT
TRBD1	-	TRBV7-9	16	TRBJ1-5	CASSLEFGTDNQPQHF	TGTGCCAGCAGCTTAGAGTTCGGGACAGACAATCAGCCCCAGCATTTT
-	-	TRBV14	14	TRBJ1-5	CAGPGDGCNQPQHF	TGTGCCGGCCCCGGGGATGGGTGCAATCAGCCCCAGCATTTT
-	-	TRBV9	14	TRBJ1-1	CASSVGRGNTEAFF	TGTGCCAGCAGCGTAGGAAGGGGGAACACTGAAGCTTTCTTT
TRBD1	-	TRBV7-8	15	TRBJ2-7	CASSSGQGPSYEQYF	TGTGCCAGCAGCAGCGGACAGGGACCTTCCTACGAGCAGTACTTC
-	once	TRBV23-1	12	TRBJ1-3	CANLNSGNTIYF	TGCGCCAACCTAAACTCTGGAAACACCATATATTTT
TRBD1	-	TRBV28	15	TRBJ1-4	CASSSPGQGTEKLFF	TGTGCCAGCAGCTCCCCGGGACAGGGGACTGAAAAACTGTTTTTT
TRBD2	-	TRBV11-2	16	TRBJ2-3	CASSTGTSGGSYTQYF	TGTGCCAGCAGTACAGGGACTAGCGGGGGGTCATATACGCAGTATTTT
-	-	TRBV5-5	16	TRBJ1-3	CASRTGSSGSGNTIYF	TGTGCCAGCAGGACCGGGTCCTCCGGCTCTGGAAACACCATATATTTT
-	-	TRBV6-6	14	TRBJ2-2	CASSLTPGPGELFF	TGTGCCAGCAGTCTTACCCCAGGTCCTGGGGAGCTGTTTTTT
-	-	TRBV29-1	15	TRBJ1-1	CSVEGLAIQSFRAFF	TGCAGCGTTGAAGGTTTGGCCATACAGTCATTTCGGGCTTTCTTT
-	-	TRBV6-6	13	TRBJ2-7	CASSQRHVYEQYF	TGTGCCAGCAGCCAAAGACACGTCTACGAGCAGTACTTC
-	-	TRBV14	18	TRBJ2-7	CASSQGLTDRSEGYEQYF	TGTGCCAGCAGCCAGGGCCTCACGGACAGGTCGGAGGGCTACGAGCAGTACTTC
-	-	TRBV29-1	13	TRBJ2-2	CSVLGGVAGELFF	TGCAGCGTTTTGGGAGGAGTGGCCGGGGAGCTGTTTTTT
TRBD2	-	TRBV9	18	TRBJ2-3	CASSTTGWGGGAVDTQYF	TGTGCCAGCAGCACGACTGGATGGGGCGGGGGGGCCGTTGATACGCAGTATTTT
TRBD1	-	TRBV7-9	15	TRBJ1-3	CASSWPRQGGDTIYF	TGTGCCAGCAGCTGGCCGCGACAGGGAGGAGACACCATATATTTT
-	once	TRBV5-1	17	TRBJ1-4	CASSLASTPTSGEKLFF	TGCGCCAGCAGCTTGGCTTCGACACCAACCTCCGGTGAAAAACTGTTTTTT
TRBD1	-	TRBV28	17	TRBJ1-5	CASSRTGLGVSNQPQHF	TGTGCCAGCAGTCGGACAGGGTTGGGGGTTTCCAATCAGCCCCAGCATTTT
-	few	TRBV14	14	TRBJ1-1	CASSQQGGNTEAFF	TGTGCCAGCAGCCAACAGGGAGGGAACACTGAAGCTTTCTTT